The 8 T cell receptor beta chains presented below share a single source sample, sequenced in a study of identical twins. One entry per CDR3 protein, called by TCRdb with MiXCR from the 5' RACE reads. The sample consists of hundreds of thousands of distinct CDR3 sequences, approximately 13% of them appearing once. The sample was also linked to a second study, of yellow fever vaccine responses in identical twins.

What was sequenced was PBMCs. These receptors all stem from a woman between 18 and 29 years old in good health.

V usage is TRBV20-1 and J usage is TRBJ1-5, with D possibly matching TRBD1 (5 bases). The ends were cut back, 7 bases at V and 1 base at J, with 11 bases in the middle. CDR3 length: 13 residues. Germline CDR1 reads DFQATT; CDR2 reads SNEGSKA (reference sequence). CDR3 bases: TGCAGTGTTTTCGGGGGAAGCAATCAGCCCCAGCATTTT. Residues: CSVFGGSNQPQHF.

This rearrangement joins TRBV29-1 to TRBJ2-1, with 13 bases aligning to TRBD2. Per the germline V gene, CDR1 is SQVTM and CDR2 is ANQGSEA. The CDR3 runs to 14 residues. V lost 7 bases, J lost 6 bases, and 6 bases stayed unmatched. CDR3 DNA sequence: TGCAGCGCCCCGGGACTAGCGGGATTCAATGAGCAGTTCTTC. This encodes CSAPGLAGFNEQFF.

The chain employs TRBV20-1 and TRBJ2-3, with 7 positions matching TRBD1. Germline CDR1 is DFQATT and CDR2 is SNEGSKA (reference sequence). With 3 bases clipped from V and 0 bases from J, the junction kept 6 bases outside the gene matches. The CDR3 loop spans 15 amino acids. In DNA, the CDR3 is TGCAGTGCTAGTGGGGACAGCCCTAGCACAGATACGCAGTATTTT. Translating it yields CSASGDSPSTDTQYF.

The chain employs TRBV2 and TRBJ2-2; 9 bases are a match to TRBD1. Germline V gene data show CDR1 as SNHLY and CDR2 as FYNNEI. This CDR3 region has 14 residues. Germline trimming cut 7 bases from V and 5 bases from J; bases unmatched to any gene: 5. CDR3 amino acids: CASMAQGATGELFF. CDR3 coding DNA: TGTGCCAGCATGGCACAGGGGGCGACCGGGGAGCTGTTTTTT.

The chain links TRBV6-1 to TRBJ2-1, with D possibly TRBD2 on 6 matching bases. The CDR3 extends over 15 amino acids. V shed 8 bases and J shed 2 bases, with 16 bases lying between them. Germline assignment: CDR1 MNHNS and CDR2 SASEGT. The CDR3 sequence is CASSLLADAYNEQFF. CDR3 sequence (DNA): TGTGCCAGCTCCCTTTTAGCGGACGCCTACAATGAGCAGTTCTTC.

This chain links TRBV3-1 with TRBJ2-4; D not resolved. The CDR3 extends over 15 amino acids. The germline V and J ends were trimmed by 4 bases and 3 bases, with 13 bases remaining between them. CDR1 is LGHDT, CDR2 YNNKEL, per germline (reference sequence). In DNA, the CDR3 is TGTGCCAGCAGCCCAGGTGGGGTGGGCAAAAACATTCAGTACTTC. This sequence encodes CASSPGGVGKNIQYF.

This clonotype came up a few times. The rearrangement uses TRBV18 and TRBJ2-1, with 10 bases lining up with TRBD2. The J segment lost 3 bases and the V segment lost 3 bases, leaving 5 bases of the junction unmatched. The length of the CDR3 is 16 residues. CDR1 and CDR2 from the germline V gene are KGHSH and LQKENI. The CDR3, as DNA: TGTGCCAGCTCACCGACGTGGACTAGCGGCTACAATGAGCAGTTCTTC. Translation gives CASSPTWTSGYNEQFF.

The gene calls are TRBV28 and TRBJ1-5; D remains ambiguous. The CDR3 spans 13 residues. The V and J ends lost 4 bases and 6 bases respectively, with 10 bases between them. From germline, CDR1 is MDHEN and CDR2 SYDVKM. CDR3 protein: CASSSYEGQPQHF. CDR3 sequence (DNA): TGTGCCAGCAGTTCGTACGAGGGTCAGCCCCAGCATTTT.